A single sample is the source of the 10 T cell receptor beta chains below, sequenced in a study of tissue T cells after allogeneic stem cell transplantation. Assay: immunoSEQ multiplex PCR; the TCRdb copy retains only in-frame clones and omits some. The sample has tens of thousands of clones, roughly 89% seen once. This specimen consisted of blood, obtained before transplantation. These receptors were taken from a woman aged 40-75 years who later had graft-versus-host disease after an allogeneic stem cell transplant.

The chain employs TRBV7-2 and TRBJ2-1; D remains unclear. The CDR3 spans 14 residues. V was trimmed by 1 base and J by 5 bases, leaving 9 bases between them. Germline V gene sequence: CDR1 SGHTA, CDR2 FQGNSA. CDR3 coding DNA: TGTGCCAGCAGCTTAGTATATAGTAACAATGAGCAGTTCTTC. This translates into CASSLVYSNNEQFF. Combining the CDR3 with reference TRBV7-2 and TRBJ2-1 gives the whole variable domain GAGVSQSPSNKVTEKGKDVELRCDPISGHTALYWYRQSLGQGLEFLIYFQGNSAPDKSGLPSDRFSAERTGGSVSTLTIQRTQQEDSAVYLCASSLVYSNNEQFFGPGTRLTVL.

The V and J genes are TRBV27 and TRBJ2-7; D unclear. The V end was cut by 3 bases, the J end by 1 base, with 7 bases between. This CDR3 comprises 13 residues. Germline V gene lookup returns CDR1 MNHEY and CDR2 SMNVEV (reference sequence). DNA of the CDR3: TGTGCCAGCAGTTTGACCGAGTCCTACGAGCAGTACTTC. Its translation is CASSLTESYEQYF.

V and J are TRBV4-1 and TRBJ2-6, with D possibly being TRBD2 (5 bases). CDR3 length: 19 amino acids. From germline, CDR1 is MGHRA and CDR2 YSYEKL. Deletions cut 3 bases from V and 4 bases from J, with 22 bases between. DNA for the CDR3: TGCGCCAGCAGCCAGGCCGTGGCGCCCAATCGAGGGGGGGCCAACGTCCTGACTTTC. This encodes CASSQAVAPNRGGANVLTF.

This chain joins TRBV9 and TRBJ1-4; D gene uncertain. V was pared by 2 bases and J by 8 bases, with 13 bases between. Looked up from germline, CDR1 is SGDLS and CDR2 is YYNGEE. The CDR3 covers 14 residues. The CDR3 DNA is TGTGCCAGCAGCGTTCGGGGTGGTAACGAAAAACTGTTTTTT. This encodes CASSVRGGNEKLFF.

V gene TRBV4-3 combines with J gene TRBJ2-2, with a tentative D call TRBD2 (5 bases). Trimming pared 4 bases from V and 1 base from J, leaving 10 bases between. Per the germline V gene, CDR1 is LGHNA and CDR2 is YSLEER. This CDR3 spans 15 amino acids. CDR3 residues: CASSRGLLNTGELFF. As DNA, the CDR3 is TGCGCCAGCAGCCGTGGACTTTTGAACACCGGGGAGCTGTTTTTT.

This chain uses TRBV27 with TRBJ1-4; possibly TRBD1 for D (6 bases). Trimming removed 6 bases from V and 8 bases from J, with 19 bases in between. CDR3 length: 15 amino acids. Germline lookup yields CDR1 MNHEY and CDR2 SMNVEV (reference sequence). DNA for the CDR3: TGTGCCAGCAGCCGGGGCAGGGGTTGGGGAGAAAAACTGTTTTTT. Its translation: CASSRGRGWGEKLFF. Complete variable domain (other parts from reference TRBV27 and TRBJ1-4): EAQVTQNPRYLITVTGKKLTVTCSQNMNHEYMSWYRQDPGLGLRQIYYSMNVEVTDKGDVPEGYKVSRKEKRNFPLILESPSPNQTSLYFCASSRGRGWGEKLFFGSGTQLSVL.

This clone was seen once. The rearrangement uses TRBV7-2 and TRBJ2-1, with 9 bases aligning to TRBD2. The germline V gene encodes CDR1 SGHTA and CDR2 FQGNSA. CDR3 length: 16 amino acids. V was pared by 5 bases and J by 9 bases, with 14 bases of the junction left unmatched. DNA of the CDR3: TGTGCCAGCAGCCCCGGGATAGCGGGAGTGTGGATTGAGCAGTTCTTC. Its protein product is CASSPGIAGVWIEQFF.

V and J are TRBV5-6 and TRBJ1-2; 9 bases align to TRBD1. This CDR3 comprises 15 residues. Germline V CDR1 and CDR2: SGHDT, YYEEEE. Trimming at V came to 5 bases and at J to 5 bases, leaving 10 bases not matched to a gene. The CDR3 loop reads CASSIRDRANYGYTF. In nucleotides, the CDR3 is TGTGCCAGCAGTATTCGGGACAGGGCGAATTATGGCTACACCTTC.

The chain combines TRBV19 with TRBJ1-1, with D maybe TRBD1 (5 bases). Germline V CDR1 and CDR2: LNHDA, SQIVND (reference sequence). This CDR3 spans 12 amino acids. V lost 9 bases and J 6 bases, leaving 14 bases between the germline ends. CDR3 protein: CASPGRGAEAFF. The CDR3 DNA reads TGTGCCAGCCCCGGGCGGGGGGCTGAAGCTTTCTTT.

The chain has TRBV2 and TRBJ2-2; tentative D call: TRBD1 (5 bases). Trimming removed 6 bases from V and 5 bases from J, with 16 bases in between. This CDR3 has 15 residues. CDR1 and CDR2 from the germline V gene are SNHLY and FYNNEI. The CDR3 DNA sequence: TGTGCCAGCAGGTTGGGGCAGGGTGGTACCGGGGAGCTGTTTTTT. It translates to CASRLGQGGTGELFF.